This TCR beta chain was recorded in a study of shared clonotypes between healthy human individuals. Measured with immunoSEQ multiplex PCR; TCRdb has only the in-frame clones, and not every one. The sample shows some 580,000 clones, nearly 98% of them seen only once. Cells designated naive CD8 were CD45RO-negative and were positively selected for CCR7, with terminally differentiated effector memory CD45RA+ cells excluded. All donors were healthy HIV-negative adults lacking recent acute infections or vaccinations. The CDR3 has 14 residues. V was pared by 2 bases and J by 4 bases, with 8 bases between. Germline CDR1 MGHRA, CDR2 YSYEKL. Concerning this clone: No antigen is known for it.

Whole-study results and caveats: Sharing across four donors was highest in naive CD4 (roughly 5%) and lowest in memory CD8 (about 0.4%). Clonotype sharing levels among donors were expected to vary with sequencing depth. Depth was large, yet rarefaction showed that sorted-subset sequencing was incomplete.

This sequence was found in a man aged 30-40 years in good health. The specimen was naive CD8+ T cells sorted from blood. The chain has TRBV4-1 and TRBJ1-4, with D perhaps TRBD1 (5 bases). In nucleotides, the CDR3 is TGCGCCAGCAGCCAAAGGGGAAATAATGAAAAACTGTTTTTT. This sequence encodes CASSQRGNNEKLFF.